These T cell receptor beta chains were read from a single sample in a study of tumour-infiltrating T cells in Burkitt lymphoma. Profiled with immunoSEQ multiplex PCR; TCRdb holds only in-frame clones, not every one. This table has about 730 clones, 50% to 65% appearing once. Specimen: tumor tissue. The receptors originated from a human donor with Burkitt lymphoma. CDR3s include the opening cysteine and the closing phenylalanine or tryptophan. Each record gives: D gene, V gene, J gene, clone size, CDR3 DNA, CDR3 protein. A D gene is named only where the DNA matches it firmly. Some rows mark clone size as missing; the rest say once, few, many or name a class of expanded clone.

.	TRBV27	TRBJ1-6	few	TGTGCCAGCAGTCCTCTGGGGGTTGGCTCACCCCTCCACTTT	CASSPLGVGSPLHF
.	TRBV30	TRBJ1-1	.	TGTGCCTGGAATTCCTTCCCGAACATTGAAGCTTTCTTT	CAWNSFPNIEAFF
TRBD1	TRBV10-3	TRBJ1-5	.	TGTGCCATCAGTGAAGGCTTGGCAGGGGGCCTTCAGCCCCAGCATTTT	CAISEGLAGGLQPQHF
.	TRBV11-1	TRBJ2-5	few	TGTGCCAGCAGCTTAGCGGCCTACCAAGAGACCCAGTACTTC	CASSLAAYQETQYF
TRBD1	TRBV18	TRBJ2-5	.	TGTGCCAGCTCACCACCGGAGACAGGGGGCATCCAAGAGACCCAGTACTTC	CASSPPETGGIQETQYF
.	TRBV10-3	TRBJ1-1	.	TGTGCCATCAGTGACAGGGGCTTTAACACTGAAGCTTTCTTT	CAISDRGFNTEAFF
.	TRBV5-1	TRBJ2-1	few	TGCGCCAGCAGCTTGGAAGGGGGCGGGGACAATGAGCAGTTCTTC	CASSLEGGGDNEQFF
.	TRBV29-1	TRBJ1-5	large	TGCAGCGTTGGGTCTACAGGGAATCAGCCCCAGCATTTT	CSVGSTGNQPQHF
TRBD2	TRBV2	TRBJ2-3	.	TGTGCCAGCAAACTCACCTCGGGGGGTAGCACAGATACGCAGTATTTT	CASKLTSGGSTDTQYF
.	TRBV30	TRBJ2-4	.	TGTGCCTGGAGGGGCGTAGCCAAAAACATTCAGTACTTC	CAWRGVAKNIQYF
TRBD2	TRBV5-1	TRBJ2-1	few	TGCGCCAGCAAACCTGATGGCGGGGGATCTCACAATGAGCAGTTCTTC	CASKPDGGGSHNEQFF
.	TRBV5-1	TRBJ2-2	large	TGCGCCAGCAGCTTGGAACCGAACACCGGGGAGCTGTTTTTT	CASSLEPNTGELFF
.	TRBV10-2	TRBJ1-4	.	TGCGCCAGCAGTGATTTACAGATAAATGAAAAACTGTTTTTT	CASSDLQINEKLFF
.	TRBV9	TRBJ1-4	.	TGTGCCAGCAGCGTAGGGGAGGACAGTAATGAAAAACTGTTTTTT	CASSVGEDSNEKLFF
.	TRBV11-3	TRBJ2-7	few	TGTGCCAGCAGCTTAGAAAACAGTGGAGTCCACGAGCAGTACTTC	CASSLENSGVHEQYF
.	TRBV29-1	TRBJ2-5	.	TGCAGCGTTGGGACTGTCCAAGAGACCCAGTACTTC	CSVGTVQETQYF
.	TRBV5-6	TRBJ2-7	.	TGTGCCAGCAGCTTGAACTACGAGCAGTACTTC	CASSLNYEQYF
.	TRBV6-1	TRBJ1-4	few	TGTGCCAGCAGTTTCGGGGGTTCAGGAGAAAAACTGTTTTTT	CASSFGGSGEKLFF
.	TRBV6-6	TRBJ2-7	.	TGTGCCAGCAGCTTGTACGCGGGACAGAGCTCCTACGAGCAGTACTTC	CASSLYAGQSSYEQYF
.	TRBV19	TRBJ2-2	.	TGTGCCAGTAGTATCCGAGGGGTTTGGGCACCGGGGGAGCTGTTTTTT	CASSIRGVWAPGELFF
.	TRBV5-1	TRBJ2-7	.	TGCGCCAGCAGCTTAAATGACCTCCAGAATGGCCTACCCTCCTACGAGCAGTACTTC	CASSLNDLQNGLPSYEQYF
.	TRBV19	TRBJ2-5	.	TGTGCCAGTAGTTCAGAGTCACTCCAAGAGACCCAGTACTTC	CASSSESLQETQYF
.	TRBV5-1	TRBJ2-1	.	TGCGCCAGCAGGCCCCCGGGGGCGGCGAATGAGCAGTTCTTC	CASRPPGAANEQFF
TRBD1	TRBV30	TRBJ2-5	few	TGTGCCTGGAGCAGGACAGGGGGTTCCGAGACCCAGTACTTC	CAWSRTGGSETQYF
.	TRBV29-1	TRBJ2-3	few	TGCAGCGTCGGGGGTACAGGGGCCGATACGCAGTATTTT	CSVGGTGADTQYF
.	TRBV15	TRBJ1-2	few	TGTGCCACCAGCAGAGGGGTCAGGACCGACCCCTATGGCTACACCTTC	CATSRGVRTDPYGYTF
.	TRBV6-5	TRBJ2-1	.	TGTGCCAGCACCGCCCTCAATGAGCAGTTCTTC	CASTALNEQFF
.	TRBV6-5	TRBJ2-4	.	TGTGCCAGCAGCCCTACTTACGCTAGGGTGGACATTCAGTACTTC	CASSPTYARVDIQYF
.	TRBV7-3	TRBJ2-2	.	TGTGCCAGCAGCTTATTCGGCGGGAACACCGGGGAGCTGTTTTTT	CASSLFGGNTGELFF
TRBD1	TRBV19	TRBJ1-6	.	TGTGCCAGTAGTACACGGAGGACAGGACACAATTCACCCCTCCACTTT	CASSTRRTGHNSPLHF
.	TRBV10-3	TRBJ2-7	.	TGTGCCTCAATGGATTCCTCCTACGAGCAGTACTTC	CASMDSSYEQYF
.	TRBV15	TRBJ2-7	.	TGTGCCACCAGCAGAGATGGGATGGGCGAGCAGTACTTC	CATSRDGMGEQYF
.	TRBV7-8	TRBJ2-7	large	TGTGCCAGCAGCGGAGCTTCCTACGAGCAGTACTTC	CASSGASYEQYF